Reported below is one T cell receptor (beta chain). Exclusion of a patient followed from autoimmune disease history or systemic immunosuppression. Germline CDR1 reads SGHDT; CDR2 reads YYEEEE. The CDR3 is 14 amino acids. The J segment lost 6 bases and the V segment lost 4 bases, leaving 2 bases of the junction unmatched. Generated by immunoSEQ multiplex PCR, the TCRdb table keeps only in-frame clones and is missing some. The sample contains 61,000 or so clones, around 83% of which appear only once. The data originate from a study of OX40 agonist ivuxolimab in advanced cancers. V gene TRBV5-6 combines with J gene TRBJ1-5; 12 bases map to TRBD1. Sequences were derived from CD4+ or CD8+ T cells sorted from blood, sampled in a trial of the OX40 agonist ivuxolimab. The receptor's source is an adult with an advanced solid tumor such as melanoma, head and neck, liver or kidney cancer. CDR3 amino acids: CASSPGQGAQPQHF. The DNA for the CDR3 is TGTGCCAGCAGCCCGGGACAGGGGGCTCAGCCCCAGCATTTT.